The 6 T cell receptor beta chains reported below all come from one sample, sequenced in a study of early T cells in non-severe SARS-CoV-2 infection. TCRdb recomputed calls from the 5' RACE reads with MiXCR, one row per CDR3 protein. The sample lists over 60,000 distinct CDR3 sequences; around 11% were seen once. The specimen was whole blood, collected at baseline. These TCRs come from an adult who was a healthcare worker with PCR-confirmed SARS-CoV-2 infection or an uninfected control (not recorded which).

This clonotype was seen more than once but under ten times. V usage is TRBV18 and J usage is TRBJ1-1, with 10 bases matching TRBD1. CDR1 is KGHSH and CDR2 is LQKENI in the germline V gene. V lost 3 bases and J lost 1; bases outside the gene matches: 2. CDR3 length equals 15 residues. CDR3 sequence: CASSPGQGKNTEAFF. As DNA, the CDR3 is TGTGCCAGCTCACCGGGACAGGGGAAGAACACTGAAGCTTTCTTT.

This clonotype has at least ten counts. The rearrangement joins TRBV6-6 to TRBJ1-2; no reliable D call. Germline loops: CDR1 MNHNY, CDR2 SVGAGI (reference sequence). This CDR3 is 11 amino acids long. Trimming shortened V by 7 bases and J by 2 bases, and 5 bases separated the two germline ends. The CDR3 sequence: CASNQNYGYTF. CDR3 in DNA: TGTGCCAGCAACCAGAACTATGGCTACACCTTC.

This sequence joins TRBV2 and TRBJ2-4, with a weak D call TRBD2 (6 bases). The germline V gene has CDR1 SNHLY and CDR2 FYNNEI. Trimming stripped 6 bases from V and 2 bases from J, with 11 bases between. This CDR3 has 14 residues. The CDR3 spells CASRTEGTKNIQYF. In DNA, the CDR3 is TGTGCCAGCAGGACGGAGGGTACCAAAAACATTCAGTACTTC.

The rearrangement joins TRBV5-1 to TRBJ1-1; D gene uncertain. Germline CDR1 reads SGHRS; CDR2 reads YFSETQ. This CDR3 has 13 amino acids. The germline V and J ends were trimmed by 6 bases and 6 bases, with 15 bases remaining between them. This chain's CDR3 is CASMKDTGAEAFF. CDR3 coding DNA: TGCGCCAGCATGAAGGATACCGGGGCTGAAGCTTTCTTT.

The sample holds many counts of this clonotype. V gene TRBV28 combines with J gene TRBJ1-6, with a tentative D call TRBD1 (5 bases). CDR3 length: 17 amino acids. Deletions cut 6 bases from V and 3 bases from J, with 18 bases between. Germline V gene data show CDR1 as MDHEN and CDR2 as SYDVKM. The DNA of the CDR3 is TGTGCCAGCAGCTACCCCGGGACGGGGAACTATAATTCACCCCTCCACTTT. It codes for CASSYPGTGNYNSPLHF.

The chain combines TRBV28 with TRBJ2-7, with 8 bases aligning to TRBD2. In germline, CDR1 is MDHEN, CDR2 SYDVKM. With 9 bases clipped from V and 4 bases from J, the junction kept 8 bases outside the gene matches. CDR3 length: 13 residues. The CDR3, as DNA: TGTGCCAGAAAACGGGGGGGCCCTTACGAGCAGTACTTC. This encodes CARKRGGPYEQYF.